One sample yielded the 28 T cell receptor beta chains listed below, sequenced in a study of CD4 T cells in relation to SARS-CoV-2 and coronaviruses. TCRdb keeps only in-frame clones here, not all; method: immunoSEQ multiplex PCR. The profile covers around 69,000 clones, with over 90% appearing a single time and around 0.13% taken by the ten largest. CD4+ T cells from unexposed donors were obtained before the COVID-19 pandemic (2011-2018). Material: naive CD4+ T cells from PBMCs. The subset was: naive CD4+ T cells isolated by negative enrichment. Source of these receptors: a human donor in good health.

The J gene is TRBJ2-7, the V gene TRBV11-2; 7 positions match TRBD1. This CDR3 has 13 residues. Germline CDR1 reads SGHAT; CDR2 reads FQNNGV. The V gene end was trimmed by 5 bases and the J gene end by 5 bases; junction bases not matched to a gene: 6. This CDR3 reads CASSLGGWNEQYF. Here the CDR3 DNA reads TGTGCCAGCAGCCTAGGGGGCTGGAACGAGCAGTACTTC.

This clone has just one count. This sequence joins TRBV19 and TRBJ2-1; D possibly corresponds to TRBD2 (6 bases). V lost 2 bases and J 0 bases, leaving 17 bases between the germline ends. CDR3 length: 18 residues. Per the germline V gene, CDR1 is LNHDA and CDR2 is SQIVND (reference sequence). The CDR3 sequence is CASSIPARDFGSYNEQFF. The CDR3 nucleotides read TGTGCCAGTAGTATACCCGCTCGGGACTTTGGCTCCTACAATGAGCAGTTCTTC.

CDR3 protein: CASSQPGRDRPNEQFF. The CDR3 coding sequence is TGCGCCAGCAGCCAACCGGGGCGGGATAGGCCCAATGAGCAGTTCTTC. The chain recombines TRBV4-1 with TRBJ2-1, with D maybe TRBD2 (6 bases). Germline CDR1 MGHRA, CDR2 YSYEKL. V was cut by 2 bases and J by 6 bases, with 17 bases left in between. The CDR3 runs 16 residues.

The chain has TRBV15 and TRBJ2-3, with TRBD2 matching 8 bases. CDR3 length equals 19 residues. Germline lookup yields CDR1 LNHNV and CDR2 YYDKDF (reference sequence). The V segment lost 0 bases and the J segment 3 bases; nucleotides outside the gene matches: 14. CDR3 sequence (DNA): TGTGCCACCAGCAGAGATCATATATCGCTAGCGGGTCTAACAGATACGCAGTATTTT. It yields the protein CATSRDHISLAGLTDTQYF.

This clone has only one observation. The V and J genes are TRBV4-1 and TRBJ1-6; D is ambiguous. In germline, CDR1 is MGHRA, CDR2 YSYEKL. V was pared by 0 bases and J by 7 bases, with 7 bases between. The CDR3 consists of 14 residues. The CDR3 bases are TGCGCCAGCAGCCAAGATTACAGAAATTCACCCCTCCACTTT. Encoded protein: CASSQDYRNSPLHF.

V usage is TRBV5-1 and J usage is TRBJ2-4, with D possibly TRBD2 on 6 matching bases. Trimming took off 4 bases at V and 2 bases at J, with 13 bases between the two ends. The CDR3 runs 15 residues. Germline V gene lookup returns CDR1 SGHRS and CDR2 YFSETQ. The CDR3 nucleotides are TGCGCCAGCAGCAAAACTAGGACTACCAAAAACATTCAGTACTTC. Protein: CASSKTRTTKNIQYF.

J is TRBJ1-5 and V is TRBV7-9; D is ambiguous. Trimming removed 1 base at V and 8 bases at J, with 15 bases between. Germline V lookup: CDR1 SEHNR, CDR2 FQNEAQ (reference sequence). The CDR3 runs to 15 residues. The CDR3 DNA sequence: TGTGCCAGCAGCTTAGGGAGAGCGGGCTGGGAGCCCCAGCATTTT. It encodes CASSLGRAGWEPQHF.

V gene TRBV30 combines with J gene TRBJ1-6, with D perhaps matching TRBD1 (6 bases). This CDR3 comprises 15 residues. Germline V gives CDR1 GTSNPN, CDR2 SVGIG (reference sequence). V dropped 3 bases and J dropped 9 bases, with 18 bases sitting between them. Written as DNA, the CDR3 is TGTGCCTGGAGATCGATGACAGGAAGCCCTTCACCCCTCCACTTT. It is translated as CAWRSMTGSPSPLHF.

The V and J genes are TRBV7-9 and TRBJ1-5; D is unclear. The CDR3 extends over 15 amino acids. The V gene's germline CDR1 is SEHNR and CDR2 FQNEAQ (reference sequence). Between the trimmed V and J ends, which lost 5 bases and 4 bases, there was a span of 15 bases. The CDR3 here is CASSRLGGVNQPQHF. The CDR3 DNA is TGTGCCAGCAGCCGCCTTGGCGGGGTGAATCAGCCCCAGCATTTT.

Concerning this clone itself: One junction end disagrees with the germline gene, perhaps due to a read error. V gene TRBV15 combines with J gene TRBJ2-1, with D possibly TRBD2 on 5 matching bases. The CDR3 spans 15 residues. The V gene's germline CDR1 is LNHNV and CDR2 YYDKDF (reference sequence). The CDR3 sequence: CATSRDTGRDNEQFF. The CDR3 DNA is TGTGCCACCAGCCGAGACACTGGGAGAGACAATGAGCAGTTCTTC.

The rearrangement links TRBV12-3 or TRBV12-4 to TRBJ2-7, with TRBD1 matching over 8 bases. Trimming cost V 5 bases and J 5 bases; bases outside gene matches: 5. This CDR3 spans 13 amino acids. The CDR3 coding sequence is TGTGCCAGCAGTAAAGGGACAGGTCACGAGCAGTACTTC. Translated, it gives CASSKGTGHEQYF.

The chain has TRBV6-5 and TRBJ2-1, with TRBD2 identical over 11 bases. The CDR3 has 15 amino acids. CDR1 is MNHEY and CDR2 is SVGAGI in the germline V gene. V lost 6 bases and J lost 4; bases outside the gene matches: 5. CDR3: CASSARTSGYNEQFF. The CDR3 DNA follows: TGTGCCAGCAGCGCCCGGACTAGCGGGTACAATGAGCAGTTCTTC.

The chain has TRBV11-2 and TRBJ2-1; TRBD2 is a possible D gene (7 bases). Germline-derived CDR1 and CDR2 are SGHAT and FQNNGV. Deletions cut 6 bases from V and 6 bases from J, with 18 bases between. This CDR3 contains 15 residues. DNA of the CDR3: TGTGCCAGCAGGCTCGGACGGGGGGCCCGCAATGAGCAGTTCTTC. Protein product: CASRLGRGARNEQFF.

The genes are TRBV3-1 (or the pseudogene TRBV3-2) and TRBJ2-5, with 7 bases aligning to TRBD1. CDR1 and CDR2 (germline): LGHDT, YNNKEL (reference sequence). J was trimmed by 5 bases and V by 0 bases; bases with no gene match: 3. The CDR3 spans 14 residues. The DNA for the CDR3 is TGTGCCAGCAGCCAAGAGACAGGGTCGGAGACCCAGTACTTC. This sequence encodes CASSQETGSETQYF.

The chain links TRBV7-6 to TRBJ2-1, with TRBD2 matching 11 bases. CDR3 length equals 15 residues. After removal of 5 bases from V and 0 bases from J, the junction contained 0 bases not matched to a gene. Germline V lookup: CDR1 SGHVS, CDR2 FNYEAQ. CDR3 DNA: TGTGCCAGCAGCACTAGCGGGAGCTCCTACAATGAGCAGTTCTTC. Amino acid sequence: CASSTSGSSYNEQFF.

V is TRBV18 and J is TRBJ1-4; no clear D. CDR1 is KGHSH and CDR2 is LQKENI in the germline V gene. This CDR3 has 14 residues. The V end was cut by 8 bases, the J end by 3 bases, with 13 bases between. For the CDR3, the DNA is TGTGCCAGCCCCCCCTCCCAGTCTAATGAAAAACTGTTTTTT. This sequence encodes CASPPSQSNEKLFF.

The chain is built from TRBV18 and TRBJ2-3; possible D gene TRBD2, 6 bases. The CDR3 is 13 residues long. CDR1 and CDR2 from the germline V gene are KGHSH and LQKENI. Trimming removed 2 bases from V and 9 bases from J, with 12 bases in between. CDR3 sequence (DNA): TGTGCCAGCTCACCAGGATTGGAGGGGACGCAGTATTTT. This codes for CASSPGLEGTQYF.

V is TRBV25-1 and J is TRBJ1-5, with D unresolved. CDR3 size: 13 residues. Germline V gene data show CDR1 as MGHDK and CDR2 as SYGVNS. Trimming took 1 base from V and 4 from J, leaving 5 bases between them. The CDR3 sequence is CASSELGNQPQHF. For the CDR3, the DNA is TGTGCCAGCAGTGAATTGGGAAATCAGCCCCAGCATTTT.

With regard to this clone: The germline gene is not matched at one end of the junction; a read error may be the cause. This chain links TRBV3-1 (or the pseudogene TRBV3-2) with TRBJ2-1; TRBD1 might be the D (6 bases). The CDR3 spans 11 residues. Germline CDR1 is LGHDT and CDR2 is YNNKEL (reference sequence). In DNA form, the CDR3 reads TGTGCCAGCAGCCAAGACAGGGGTTACCTCTTC. Translated: CASSQDRGYLF.

The rearrangement joins TRBV4-2 to TRBJ2-5; 12 positions match TRBD2. The V gene end was trimmed by 5 bases and the J gene end by 0 bases; junction bases not matched to a gene: 4. This CDR3 contains 16 residues. The germline V gene encodes CDR1 LGHNA and CDR2 YNFKEQ. The CDR3 coding sequence is TGTGCCAGCAGCAACGGACTAGCGGGAAACCAAGAGACCCAGTACTTC. This gives the protein CASSNGLAGNQETQYF.

The V and J genes are TRBV6-1 and TRBJ1-4, with D uncertain. Germline-derived CDR1 and CDR2 are MNHNS and SASEGT. V was shortened by 2 bases and J by 0 bases, with 16 bases between the two germline ends. The CDR3 length is 18 residues. CDR3 sequence reads: CASSETFTASATNEKLFF. CDR3 coding DNA: TGTGCCAGCAGTGAAACTTTCACCGCCAGTGCAACTAATGAAAAACTGTTTTTT.

The chain uses TRBV11-2 and TRBJ2-6; D is ambiguous. Germline-derived CDR1 and CDR2 are SGHAT and FQNNGV. V was pared by 5 bases and J by 4 bases, with 21 bases between. CDR3 length equals 18 residues. CDR3 region: CASSRESLLPPGANVLTF. In DNA form, the CDR3 reads TGTGCCAGCAGCAGAGAAAGTCTCCTTCCCCCCGGGGCCAACGTCCTGACTTTC.

CDR3 bases: TGTGCCAGCAGCTTAATGGGACAGGGAAACACCATATATTTT. Translating it yields CASSLMGQGNTIYF. The chain links TRBV7-9 to TRBJ1-3; TRBD1 agrees at 7 bases. This CDR3 has 14 residues. Germline CDR1 and CDR2: SEHNR and FQNEAQ (reference sequence). V shed 2 bases and J 4 bases; nucleotides not matched to a gene: 2.

The chain employs TRBV19 and TRBJ2-7; 8 bases fit TRBD2. Germline V gives CDR1 LNHDA, CDR2 SQIVND (reference sequence). This CDR3 region has 14 residues. J gave up 3 bases and V 6 bases, and 7 bases lay outside the gene matches. The CDR3 DNA is TGTGCCAGTAGCGACGGGAGGGCCCTCTACGAGCAGTACTTC. Protein sequence: CASSDGRALYEQYF. Combining the CDR3 with reference TRBV19 and TRBJ2-7 gives the whole variable domain DGGITQSPKYLFRKEGQNVTLSCEQNLNHDAMYWYRQDPGQGLRLIYYSQIVNDFQKGDIAEGYSVSREKKESFPLTVTSAQKNPTAFYLCASSDGRALYEQYFGPGTRLTVT.

The chain employs TRBV10-2 and TRBJ2-7; 10 nucleotides align to TRBD1. V was clipped by 6 bases and J by 0 bases; unmatched bases: 8. Germline V gene data show CDR1 as WSHSY and CDR2 as SAAADI. This CDR3 is 16 amino acids long. DNA for the CDR3: TGCGCCAGCAGACGCCCGGGACAGGGGAGCTCCTACGAGCAGTACTTC. Protein product: CASRRPGQGSSYEQYF.

V gene TRBV27 combines with J gene TRBJ2-7, with TRBD2 as a possible D gene (7 bases). Germline V gene data show CDR1 as MNHEY and CDR2 as SMNVEV (reference sequence). There are 16 residues in the CDR3. Trimming removed 5 bases from V and 5 bases from J, with 22 bases in between. Here the CDR3 DNA reads TGTGCCAGCAGTCCCACAAGGGGGGGGATTTCCCACGAGCAGTACTTC. It yields the protein CASSPTRGGISHEQYF.

The rearrangement joins TRBV3-1 (or the pseudogene TRBV3-2) to TRBJ2-1; no clear D gene. The V and J ends lost 0 bases and 3 bases respectively, with 9 bases between them. CDR3 length: 15 residues. Germline V gene data show CDR1 as LGHDT and CDR2 as YNNKEL (reference sequence). The CDR3 region has the DNA TGTGCCAGCAGCCAAGACTTTAGGGTCTACAATGAGCAGTTCTTC. This gives the protein CASSQDFRVYNEQFF.

The rearrangement joins TRBV28 to TRBJ2-7, with 7 positions matching TRBD1. Germline V gives CDR1 MDHEN, CDR2 SYDVKM. The V segment lost 6 bases and the J segment 3 bases; nucleotides outside the gene matches: 8. The CDR3 has 14 amino acids. In DNA, the CDR3 is TGTGCCAGCAGGCCGGGACAGCCGGGCTACGAGCAGTACTTC. Translated: CASRPGQPGYEQYF.